The clone carrying this TCR beta chain came up once. The data were produced by immunoSEQ multiplex PCR, yet TCRdb's version contains in-frame clones alone and is incomplete. The sample consists of roughly 160,000 clones, more than 65% of them appearing once. This sample is part of a study of blood T cell repertoires in COVID-19. CDR1 is SGHVS, CDR2 FNYEAQ, per germline. Trimming pared 3 bases from V and 1 base from J, leaving 3 bases between. The CDR3 runs 13 residues. V and J are TRBV7-6 and TRBJ2-2; D is unclear. The sequenced material came from PBMCs or T cells enriched from blood (not recorded which). This TCR derives from a man aged 50-59 years who had recovered from COVID-19. The chain's CDR3 is CASSFRNTGELFF. As DNA, the CDR3 is TGTGCCAGCAGCTTCAGGAACACCGGGGAGCTGTTTTTT.